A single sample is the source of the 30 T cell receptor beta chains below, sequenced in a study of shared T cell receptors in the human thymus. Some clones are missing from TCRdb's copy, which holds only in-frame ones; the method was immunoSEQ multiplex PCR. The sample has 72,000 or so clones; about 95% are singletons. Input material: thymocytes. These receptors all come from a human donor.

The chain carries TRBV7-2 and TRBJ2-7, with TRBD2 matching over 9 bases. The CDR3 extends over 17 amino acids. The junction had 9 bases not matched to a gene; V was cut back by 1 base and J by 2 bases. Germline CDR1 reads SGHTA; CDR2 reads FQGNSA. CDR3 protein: CASSLVGGGGAPYEQYF. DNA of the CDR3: TGTGCCAGCAGCTTAGTCGGGGGCGGGGGGGCCCCCTACGAGCAGTACTTC.

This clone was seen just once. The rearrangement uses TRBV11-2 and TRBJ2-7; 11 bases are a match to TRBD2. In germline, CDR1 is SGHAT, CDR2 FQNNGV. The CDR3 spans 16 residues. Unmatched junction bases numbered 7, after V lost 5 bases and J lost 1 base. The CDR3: CASSTIRTSGSYEQYF. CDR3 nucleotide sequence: TGTGCCAGCAGCACAATTCGGACTAGCGGGTCCTACGAGCAGTACTTC.

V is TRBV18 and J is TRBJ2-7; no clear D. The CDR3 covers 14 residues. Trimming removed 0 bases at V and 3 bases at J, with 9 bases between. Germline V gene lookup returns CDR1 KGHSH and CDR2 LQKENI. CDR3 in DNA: TGTGCCAGCTCACCACCTGCAGACGACTACGAGCAGTACTTC. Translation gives CASSPPADDYEQYF. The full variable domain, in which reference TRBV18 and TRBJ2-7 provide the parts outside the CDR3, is NAGVMQNPRHLVRRRGQEARLRCSPMKGHSHVYWYRQLPEEGLKFMVYLQKENIIDESGMPKERFSAEFPKEGPSILRIQQVVRGDSAAYFCASSPPADDYEQYFGPGTRLTVT.

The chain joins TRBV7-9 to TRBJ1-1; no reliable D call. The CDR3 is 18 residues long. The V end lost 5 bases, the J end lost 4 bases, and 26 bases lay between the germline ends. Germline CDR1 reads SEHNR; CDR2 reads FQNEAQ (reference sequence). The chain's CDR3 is CASSQRANKSPTSTEAFF. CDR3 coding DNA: TGTGCCAGCAGCCAAAGGGCCAACAAATCGCCTACCAGCACTGAAGCTTTCTTT.

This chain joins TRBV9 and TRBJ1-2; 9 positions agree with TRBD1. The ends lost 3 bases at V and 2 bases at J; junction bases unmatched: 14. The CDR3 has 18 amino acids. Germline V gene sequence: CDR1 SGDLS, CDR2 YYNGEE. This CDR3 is CASSGPPGNGQGNYGYTF. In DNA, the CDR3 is TGTGCCAGCAGCGGGCCACCCGGAAATGGACAGGGGAACTATGGCTACACCTTC.

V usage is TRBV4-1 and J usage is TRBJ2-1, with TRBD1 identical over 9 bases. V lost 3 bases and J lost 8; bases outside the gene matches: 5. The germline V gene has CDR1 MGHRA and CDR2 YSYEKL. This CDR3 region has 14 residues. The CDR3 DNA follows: TGCGCCAGCAGCCATCCGGACAGGGGTTATGAGCAGTTCTTC. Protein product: CASSHPDRGYEQFF.

CDR3: CASSEWTTKNIQYF. For the CDR3, the DNA is TGTGCCAGCAGTGAATGGACTACCAAAAACATTCAGTACTTC. The chain has TRBV6-1 and TRBJ2-4; weak D call: TRBD2 (6 bases). This CDR3 spans 14 amino acids. V was trimmed by 2 bases and J by 2 bases, leaving 7 bases between them. Germline CDR1 reads MNHNS; CDR2 reads SASEGT.

CDR3 sequence reads: CASSLTLQRVNTEAFF. The CDR3 coding sequence is TGCGCCAGCAGCTTGACCCTCCAGAGGGTGAACACTGAAGCTTTCTTT. V and J are TRBV5-1 and TRBJ1-1; D uncertain. There are 16 residues in the CDR3. Trimming stripped 1 base from V and 0 bases from J, with 13 bases between. CDR1 is SGHRS, CDR2 YFSETQ, per germline.

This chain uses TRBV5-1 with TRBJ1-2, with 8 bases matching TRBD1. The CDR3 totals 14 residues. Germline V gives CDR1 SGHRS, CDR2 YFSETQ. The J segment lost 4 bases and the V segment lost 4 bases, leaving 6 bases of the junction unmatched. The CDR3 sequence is CASSTRTGPYGYTF. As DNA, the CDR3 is TGCGCCAGCAGCACCCGGACAGGGCCCTATGGCTACACCTTC. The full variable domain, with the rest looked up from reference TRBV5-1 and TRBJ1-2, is KAGVTQTPRYLIKTRGQQVTLSCSPISGHRSVSWYQQTPGQGLQFLFEYFSETQRNKGNFPGRFSGRQFSNSRSEMNVSTLELGDSALYLCASSTRTGPYGYTFGSGTRLTVV.

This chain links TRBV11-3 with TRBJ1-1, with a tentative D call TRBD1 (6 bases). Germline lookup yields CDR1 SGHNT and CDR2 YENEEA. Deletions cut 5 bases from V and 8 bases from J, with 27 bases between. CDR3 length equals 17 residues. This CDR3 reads CASSLIGATGMEYEAFF. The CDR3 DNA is TGTGCCAGCAGCCTAATTGGGGCTACAGGGATGGAATACGAAGCTTTCTTT.

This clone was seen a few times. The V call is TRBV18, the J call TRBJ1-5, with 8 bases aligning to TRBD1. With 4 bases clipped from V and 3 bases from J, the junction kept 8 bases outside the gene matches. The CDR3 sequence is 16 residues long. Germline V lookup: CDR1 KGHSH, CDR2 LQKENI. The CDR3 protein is CASSRGRQGFNQPQHF. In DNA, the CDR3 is TGTGCCAGCTCACGAGGACGACAGGGGTTCAATCAGCCCCAGCATTTT. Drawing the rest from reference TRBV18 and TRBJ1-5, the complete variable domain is NAGVMQNPRHLVRRRGQEARLRCSPMKGHSHVYWYRQLPEEGLKFMVYLQKENIIDESGMPKERFSAEFPKEGPSILRIQQVVRGDSAAYFCASSRGRQGFNQPQHFGDGTRLSIL.

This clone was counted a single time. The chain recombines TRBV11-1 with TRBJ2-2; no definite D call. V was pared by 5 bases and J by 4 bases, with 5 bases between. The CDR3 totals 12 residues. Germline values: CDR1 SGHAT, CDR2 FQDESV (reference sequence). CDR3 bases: TGTGCCAGCAGCCGGGTCACCGGGGAGCTGTTTTTT. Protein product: CASSRVTGELFF.

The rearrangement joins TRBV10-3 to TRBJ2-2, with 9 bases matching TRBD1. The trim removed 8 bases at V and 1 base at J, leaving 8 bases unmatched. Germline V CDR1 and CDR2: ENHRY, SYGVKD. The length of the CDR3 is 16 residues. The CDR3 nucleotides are TGTGCCATCTCTAACAGGGGGCCGCAGAACACCGGGGAGCTGTTTTTT. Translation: CAISNRGPQNTGELFF.

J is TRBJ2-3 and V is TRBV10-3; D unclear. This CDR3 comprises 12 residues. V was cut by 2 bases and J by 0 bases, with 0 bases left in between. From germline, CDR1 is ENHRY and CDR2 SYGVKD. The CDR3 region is CAISESTDTQYF. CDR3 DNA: TGTGCCATCAGTGAGAGCACAGATACGCAGTATTTT.

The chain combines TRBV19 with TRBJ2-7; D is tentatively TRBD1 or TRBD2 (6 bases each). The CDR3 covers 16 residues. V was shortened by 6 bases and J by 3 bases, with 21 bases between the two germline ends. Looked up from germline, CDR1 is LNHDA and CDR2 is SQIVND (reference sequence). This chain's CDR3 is CASRPGGQAEIYEQYF. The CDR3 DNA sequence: TGTGCCAGTAGACCCGGGGGCCAGGCCGAAATCTACGAGCAGTACTTC.

As DNA, the CDR3 is TGTGCCAGCAGTTTTGCCGGGACCCTCTCGGGGAACTATGGCTACACCTTC. Amino acid sequence: CASSFAGTLSGNYGYTF. The J gene is TRBJ1-2, the V gene TRBV28, with D tentatively TRBD1 (5 bases). The CDR3 covers 17 residues. CDR1 is MDHEN, CDR2 SYDVKM, per germline. Trimming left V 3 bases short and J 2 bases short, with 19 bases between.

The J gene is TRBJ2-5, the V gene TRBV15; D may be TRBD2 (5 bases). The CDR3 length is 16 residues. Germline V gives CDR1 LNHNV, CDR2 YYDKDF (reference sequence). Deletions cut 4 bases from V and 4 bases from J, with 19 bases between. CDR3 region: CATSMRATNLRETQYF. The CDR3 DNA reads TGTGCCACCAGCATGCGGGCCACGAACCTCCGAGAGACCCAGTACTTC.

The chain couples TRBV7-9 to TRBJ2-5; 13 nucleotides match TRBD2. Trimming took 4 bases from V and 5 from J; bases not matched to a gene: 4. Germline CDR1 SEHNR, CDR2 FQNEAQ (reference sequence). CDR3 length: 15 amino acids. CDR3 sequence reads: CASSSLAGGQETQYF. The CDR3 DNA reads TGTGCCAGCAGCTCACTAGCGGGGGGGCAGGAGACCCAGTACTTC. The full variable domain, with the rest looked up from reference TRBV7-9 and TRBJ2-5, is DTGVSQNPRHKITKRGQNVTFRCDPISEHNRLYWYRQTLGQGPEFLTYFQNEAQLEKSRLLSDRFSAERPKGSFSTLEIQRTEQGDSAMYLCASSSLAGGQETQYFGPGTRLLVL.

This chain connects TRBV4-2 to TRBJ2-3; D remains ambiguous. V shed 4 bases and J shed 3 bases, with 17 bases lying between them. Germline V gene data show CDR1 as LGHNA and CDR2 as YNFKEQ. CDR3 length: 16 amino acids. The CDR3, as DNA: TGTGCCAGCAGCCCGACGCAGGCCCTCGTGACAGATACGCAGTATTTT. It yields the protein CASSPTQALVTDTQYF.

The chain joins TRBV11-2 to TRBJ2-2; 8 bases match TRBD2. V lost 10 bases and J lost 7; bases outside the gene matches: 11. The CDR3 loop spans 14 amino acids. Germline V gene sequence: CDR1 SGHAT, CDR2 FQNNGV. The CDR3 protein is CATHSGGQNGELFF. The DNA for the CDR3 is TGTGCCACCCACTCGGGGGGGCAAAACGGGGAGCTGTTTTTT.

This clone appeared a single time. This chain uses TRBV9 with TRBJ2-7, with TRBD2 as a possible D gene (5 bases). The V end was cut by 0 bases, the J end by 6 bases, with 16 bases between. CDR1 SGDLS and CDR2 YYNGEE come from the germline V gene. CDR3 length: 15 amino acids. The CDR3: CASSVVGAADGEQYF. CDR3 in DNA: TGTGCCAGCAGCGTAGTGGGAGCGGCGGATGGCGAGCAGTACTTC.

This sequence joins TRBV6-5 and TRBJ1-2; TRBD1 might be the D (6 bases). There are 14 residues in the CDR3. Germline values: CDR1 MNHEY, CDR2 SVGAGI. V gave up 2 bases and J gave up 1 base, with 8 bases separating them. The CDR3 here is CASSYDRSNYGYTF. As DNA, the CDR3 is TGTGCCAGCAGTTACGACAGGAGTAACTATGGCTACACCTTC.

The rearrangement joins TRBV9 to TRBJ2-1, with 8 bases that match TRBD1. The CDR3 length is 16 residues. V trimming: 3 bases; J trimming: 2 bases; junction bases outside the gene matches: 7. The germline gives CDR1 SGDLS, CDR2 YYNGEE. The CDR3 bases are TGTGCCAGCAGCGGGACCAGGGGGCTTGCCTACAATGAGCAGTTCTTC. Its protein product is CASSGTRGLAYNEQFF.

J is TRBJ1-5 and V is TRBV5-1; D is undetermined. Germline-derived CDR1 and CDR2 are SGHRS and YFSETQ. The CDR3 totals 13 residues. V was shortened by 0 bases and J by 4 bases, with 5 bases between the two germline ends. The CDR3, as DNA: TGCGCCAGCAGCTTGGATGGTAATCAGCCCCAGCATTTT. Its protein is CASSLDGNQPQHF.

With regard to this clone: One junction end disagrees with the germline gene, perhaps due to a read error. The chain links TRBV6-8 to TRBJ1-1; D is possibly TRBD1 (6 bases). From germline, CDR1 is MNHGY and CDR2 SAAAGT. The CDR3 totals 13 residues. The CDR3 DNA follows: TGTGCCAACAGTTATGGGCAGGGGCCTGAAGCTTTCTTT. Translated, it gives CANSYGQGPEAFF.

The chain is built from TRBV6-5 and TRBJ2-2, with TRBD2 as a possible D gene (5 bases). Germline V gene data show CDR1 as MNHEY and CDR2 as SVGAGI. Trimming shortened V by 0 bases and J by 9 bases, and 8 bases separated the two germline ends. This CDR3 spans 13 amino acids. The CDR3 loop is CASSYSGGRELFF. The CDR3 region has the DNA TGTGCCAGCAGTTACTCGGGCGGGCGGGAGCTGTTTTTT.

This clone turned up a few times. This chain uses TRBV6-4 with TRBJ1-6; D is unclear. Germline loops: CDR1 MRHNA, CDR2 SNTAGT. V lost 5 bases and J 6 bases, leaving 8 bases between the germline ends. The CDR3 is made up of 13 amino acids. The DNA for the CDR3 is TGTGCCAGCAGTCAGTTCCCTAATTCACCCCTCCACTTT. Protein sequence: CASSQFPNSPLHF.

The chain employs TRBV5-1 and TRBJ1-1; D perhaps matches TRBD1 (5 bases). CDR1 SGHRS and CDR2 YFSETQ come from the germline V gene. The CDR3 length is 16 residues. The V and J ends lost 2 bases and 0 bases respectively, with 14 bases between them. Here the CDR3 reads CASSFPNQGLNTEAFF. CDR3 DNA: TGCGCCAGCAGCTTCCCCAATCAGGGTTTGAACACTGAAGCTTTCTTT.

For the CDR3, the DNA is TGTGCCAGCAGTGAGATCGGGGGGGGCAACTATGGCTACACCTTC. The encoded protein is CASSEIGGGNYGYTF. V and J are TRBV2 and TRBJ1-2, with a tentative D call TRBD1 (6 bases). V lost 3 bases and J lost 2, with 13 bases in between. The CDR3 spans 15 residues. Germline CDR1 SNHLY, CDR2 FYNNEI.

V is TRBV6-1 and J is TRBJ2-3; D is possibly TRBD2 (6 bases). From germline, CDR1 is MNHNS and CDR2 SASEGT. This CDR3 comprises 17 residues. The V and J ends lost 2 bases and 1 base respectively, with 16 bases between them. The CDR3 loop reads CASSERDSWGGTDTQYF. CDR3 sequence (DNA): TGTGCCAGCAGTGAACGGGATAGCTGGGGGGGCACAGATACGCAGTATTTT.